Reported below is one T cell receptor (beta chain). This sample is drawn from a study of blood T cells in healthy people across ages. The CDR3 contains 17 residues. CDR1 is SEHNR, CDR2 FQNEAQ, per germline (reference sequence). Trimming took off 4 bases at V and 0 bases at J, with 16 bases between the two ends. A J-beta primer mix and a sample-barcoded 5' primer were used in a second PCR of roughly 7 to 12 cycles. Each CDR3 protein is one row after TCRdb ran MiXCR on the 5' RACE reads. Of 500,000 to 650,000 distinct CDR3 sequences listed, around 27% are singletons. It was roughly 10 milliliters of peripheral blood that were drawn from each donor. Per sample, no less than 5 micrograms of total RNA were extracted. These data were also reused for a study on T cells of mothers and their children. As that study records: Second-PCR primer M1S introduced sample barcodes and 2-4 random nucleotides.

This rearrangement joins TRBV7-9 to TRBJ1-5, with D unresolved. The source is a boy aged 2-9 years in good health. What was sequenced was blood. This chain's CDR3 is CASSSYKWMASNQPQHF. The CDR3 DNA reads TGTGCCAGCAGCTCGTACAAATGGATGGCTAGCAATCAGCCCCAGCATTTT. The variable domain in full, with the rest retrieved from reference TRBV7-9 and TRBJ1-5, is DTGVSQNPRHKITKRGQNVTFRCDPISEHNRLYWYRQTLGQGPEFLTYFQNEAQLEKSRLLSDRFSAERPKGSFSTLEIQRTEQGDSAMYLCASSSYKWMASNQPQHFGDGTRLSIL.